These 10 T cell receptor beta chains were all obtained from the same sample, sequenced in a study of T cell responses to AZD1222 COVID-19 vaccine (dated by TCRdb to the early 2020s). Libraries were constructed by the immunoSEQ multiplex PCR assay. The source is immuneACCESS, and TCRdb retained only in-frame sequences with V and J called. Part of the clones is not carried over; for the studies checked, unresolved V genes explain less than half of this, and the remainder is unexplained. Across this sample there are just under 150,000 clones, with approximately 85% seen only once. Clones ranked in the top ten supply roughly 5.4% of the sample. What this sample's time point label stands for: about 28 days (+/-7) after the second vaccine dose. The treatment or condition label, read with the paper, signifies: meningococcal conjugate vaccine given as trial control. The sample was peripheral blood, taken 28 days after the second dose of the MenACWY control vaccine. The receptors here all came from an adult who received the MenACWY meningococcal vaccine as a control.

The chain employs TRBV6-5 and TRBJ1-2; D unresolved. Germline assignment: CDR1 MNHEY and CDR2 SVGAGI. The CDR3 runs to 14 residues. Trimming pared 5 bases from V and 7 bases from J, leaving 17 bases between. The CDR3 nucleotides are TGTGCCAGCAGTCCCTCGGCACCGCCTGGTGGCTACACCTTC. It specifies CASSPSAPPGGYTF.

This chain connects TRBV12-3 or TRBV12-4 to TRBJ1-1; D remains ambiguous. Trimming took 3 bases from V and 0 from J, leaving 5 bases between them. The length of the CDR3 is 13 residues. DNA for the CDR3: TGTGCCAGCAGTTTTCGAATGAACACTGAAGCTTTCTTT. As protein: CASSFRMNTEAFF.

The chain recombines TRBV30 with TRBJ1-5; D is unresolved. V was clipped by 4 bases and J by 3 bases, with 10 bases between them. The CDR3 length is 13 residues. CDR1 and CDR2 (germline): GTSNPN, SVGIG (reference sequence). CDR3: CAWNEDPNQPQHF. In DNA form, the CDR3 reads TGTGCCTGGAACGAGGACCCCAATCAGCCCCAGCATTTT.

This chain joins TRBV7-3 and TRBJ2-2, with a tentative D call TRBD2 (5 bases). CDR3 size: 13 residues. V was trimmed by 2 bases and J by 5 bases, leaving 6 bases between them. CDR1 and CDR2 from the germline V gene are SGHTA and FQGTGA. CDR3 nucleotides: TGTGCCAGCAGCTTAGGGAGAACCGGGGAGCTGTTTTTT. Its protein product is CASSLGRTGELFF.

The rearrangement joins TRBV6-5 to TRBJ1-3; D gene ambiguous. The V gene lost 0 bases and the J gene lost 2 bases, with 8 bases spanning the gap. This CDR3 region has 15 residues. The germline V gene has CDR1 MNHEY and CDR2 SVGAGI. In DNA form, the CDR3 reads TGTGCCAGCAGTTACTCGAATAGGGCTGGAAACACCATATATTTT. Encoded protein: CASSYSNRAGNTIYF.

The chain joins TRBV7-2 to TRBJ1-4, with no clear D. Trimming took off 0 bases at V and 3 bases at J, with 8 bases between the two ends. The CDR3 covers 15 residues. Germline V lookup: CDR1 SGHTA, CDR2 FQGNSA. The CDR3 loop reads CASSLAIGPNEKLFF. CDR3 nucleotide sequence: TGTGCCAGCAGCTTAGCGATTGGACCTAATGAAAAACTGTTTTTT.

The chain is built from TRBV27 and TRBJ2-3, with 8 bases aligning to TRBD1. Per the germline V gene, CDR1 is MNHEY and CDR2 is SMNVEV (reference sequence). V lost 5 bases and J lost 2; bases outside the gene matches: 3. This CDR3 has 14 residues. The CDR3 DNA follows: TGTGCCAGCAGTCGACAGGGGATCACAGATACGCAGTATTTT. Translating gives CASSRQGITDTQYF.

V gene TRBV5-6 combines with J gene TRBJ2-2, with TRBD2 matching over 11 bases. The germline CDR1 and CDR2 sequences are SGHDT and YYEEEE. This CDR3 has 15 residues. The V segment lost 4 bases and the J segment 5 bases; nucleotides outside the gene matches: 4. The CDR3 DNA reads TGTGCCAGCAGCGCTAGCGGGAGGCTTACCGGGGAGCTGTTTTTT. It yields the protein CASSASGRLTGELFF.

The rearrangement uses TRBV2 and TRBJ2-7; D might be TRBD1 or TRBD2, each matching 5 bases. This CDR3 is 15 amino acids long. CDR1 SNHLY and CDR2 FYNNEI come from the germline V gene. V shed 3 bases and J shed 1 base, with 13 bases lying between them. Here the CDR3 DNA reads TGTGCCAGCAGTGATGCCGGGACGGGTTCCTACGAGCAGTACTTC. The encoded protein is CASSDAGTGSYEQYF.

The chain employs TRBV9 and TRBJ2-1; 7 bases map to TRBD1. The length of the CDR3 is 14 residues. Germline trimming cut 7 bases from V and 3 bases from J; bases unmatched to any gene: 7. From germline, CDR1 is SGDLS and CDR2 YYNGEE. DNA of the CDR3: TGTGCCAGCTCCGGGACAGCTAACTACAATGAGCAGTTCTTC. As protein: CASSGTANYNEQFF.